These T cell receptor beta chains were read from a single sample in a study of T cells expressing NK-cell markers. From the 5' RACE reads, TCRdb lists one entry per CDR3 protein and no DNA. The specimen's table records 150,000 to 200,000 distinct CDR3 sequences. The sequenced sample consisted of blood T cells: a sorted CD56 or NKG2C T cell subset, CD4+ or CD8+ T cells, or bulk PBMC T cells (not recorded which). The receptors derive from a man aged 18-70 years in good health. CDR3s include the opening cysteine and the closing phenylalanine or tryptophan.

CDR3 protein: CASAKGQGWGEAFF
J gene: TRBJ1-1
V gene: TRBV2

CDR3 protein: CASSLGTGTGKTQYF
J gene: TRBJ2-5
V gene: TRBV5-6

CDR3 protein: CASSLAVSGGKNIQYF
J gene: TRBJ2-4
V gene: TRBV7-9

CDR3 protein: CASSVTRIGQGGADTQYF
J gene: TRBJ2-3
V gene: TRBV25-1

CDR3 protein: CSVESSGVDNEQFF
J gene: TRBJ2-1
V gene: TRBV29-1

CDR3 protein: CASSSLPGRVDEQFF
J gene: TRBJ2-1
V gene: TRBV7-6

CDR3 protein: CASSITTGQVYGYTF
J gene: TRBJ1-2
V gene: TRBV19

CDR3 protein: CASSFGDTQYF
J gene: TRBJ2-3
V gene: TRBV11-2

CDR3 protein: CASRAEVTNYGYTF
J gene: TRBJ1-2
V gene: TRBV6-1

CDR3 protein: CASSLNGGGASETQYF
J gene: TRBJ2-5
V gene: TRBV7-3

CDR3 protein: CASSLEQDHQETQYF
J gene: TRBJ2-5
V gene: TRBV7-8

CDR3 protein: CASSMGGEAWQPQHF
J gene: TRBJ1-5
V gene: TRBV19

CDR3 protein: CASRTGPHSYSNQPQHF
J gene: TRBJ1-5
V gene: TRBV6-2/TRBV6-3

CDR3 protein: CASSFWGPRETQYF
J gene: TRBJ2-5
V gene: TRBV5-4

CDR3 protein: CASGRSYNEQFF
J gene: TRBJ2-1
V gene: TRBV6-2/TRBV6-3

CDR3 protein: CASSLDTRDRVWNTEAFF
J gene: TRBJ1-1
V gene: TRBV11-1

CDR3 protein: CASSLTGGTGNTIYF
J gene: TRBJ1-3
V gene: TRBV7-8

CDR3 protein: CASQGTHEAFF
J gene: TRBJ1-1
V gene: TRBV2

CDR3 protein: CASSAGAPGNEQFF
J gene: TRBJ2-1
V gene: TRBV5-1

CDR3 protein: CASSLQGEAFF
J gene: TRBJ1-1
V gene: TRBV5-4

CDR3 protein: CASSPGQREYQETQYF
J gene: TRBJ2-5
V gene: TRBV7-8

CDR3 protein: CASSSGQNTGELFF
J gene: TRBJ2-2
V gene: TRBV28

CDR3 protein: CASSQLAEGTDTQYF
J gene: TRBJ2-3
V gene: TRBV4-2

CDR3 protein: CASSPGLGSNTGELFF
J gene: TRBJ2-2
V gene: TRBV3-1

CDR3 protein: CASSLVEATGELFF
J gene: TRBJ2-2
V gene: TRBV7-8

CDR3 protein: CSVRGGAGELFF
J gene: TRBJ2-2
V gene: TRBV29-1

CDR3 protein: CASSPSRRVGAVSYNEQFF
J gene: TRBJ2-1
V gene: TRBV19

CDR3 protein: CASSLSLGGPPWAETQYF
J gene: TRBJ2-5
V gene: TRBV11-1

CDR3 protein: CASSEEAANTGELFF
J gene: TRBJ2-2
V gene: TRBV6-1

CDR3 protein: CASSFSGQPNTDTQYF
J gene: TRBJ2-3
V gene: TRBV5-1

CDR3 protein: CASRSWRQPQHF
J gene: TRBJ1-5
V gene: TRBV19

CDR3 protein: CASSLSVDTQYF
J gene: TRBJ2-3
V gene: TRBV19

CDR3 protein: CSVEEFVEESGFRQYF
J gene: TRBJ2-7
V gene: TRBV29-1

CDR3 protein: CATSDGDREVTEAFF
J gene: TRBJ1-1
V gene: TRBV24-1

CDR3 protein: CASTPRAGMDGYTF
J gene: TRBJ1-2
V gene: TRBV27

CDR3 protein: CASSLAGRNLAFF
J gene: TRBJ1-1
V gene: TRBV7-9

CDR3 protein: CASSPRFTGELFF
J gene: TRBJ2-2
V gene: TRBV6-1

CDR3 protein: CSARKLGQDTTEQYF
J gene: TRBJ2-7
V gene: TRBV20-1

CDR3 protein: CASSLGPRGKDTEAFF
J gene: TRBJ1-1
V gene: TRBV12-3/TRBV12-4

CDR3 protein: CASSPAGRTLAKNIQYF
J gene: TRBJ2-4
V gene: TRBV3-1

CDR3 protein: CASSQARDLQETQYF
J gene: TRBJ2-5
V gene: TRBV3-1